What follows describes a single T cell receptor (beta chain). The CDR3 is 16 residues long. V gave up 7 bases and J gave up 3 bases; unmatched junction bases: 12. Germline CDR1 is LNHDA and CDR2 is SQIVND (reference sequence). The sample is drawn from a study of blood T cell repertoires in COVID-19. Using immunoSEQ multiplex PCR, the repertoire was profiled, and TCRdb retains in-frame clones only, with some absent. The repertoire holds 540,000 or so clones, about 89% seen once, with around 8% in the top ten. The V call is TRBV19, the J call TRBJ1-5; TRBD1 agrees at 7 bases. The specimen was peripheral blood. The TCR sequence derives from a woman aged 45-60 years with COVID-19, enrolled during active disease. In DNA, the CDR3 is TGTGCCAGTACCTTGACAGGGATGTCACTCAATCAGCCCCAGCATTTT. Amino acids: CASTLTGMSLNQPQHF.